A selection of T cell receptor beta chains follows, all from one sample in a study of breast tumors, draining lymph nodes, adjacent tissues. TCRdb analysed the multiplex PCR reads with MiXCR anew, one entry per CDR3 protein. The data show roughly 86,000 distinct CDR3 sequences, roughly a fifth seen once. Sequencing was carried out using axillary lymph node tissue. These receptors originate from a female donor with breast cancer. Some clones in this sample may be carry-over from other donors' samples. Both conserved end residues are part of each CDR3. The D gene is left open where the match is weak. Where a row states a size, it is once, few, many or the class of an expanded clone; other rows omit it.

CDR3 | DNA | D | size | J | V
CASSQETYNSPLHF | TGTGCCAGCAGCCAAGAAACCTATAATTCACCCCTCCACTTT | - | many | TRBJ1-6 | TRBV4-2
CASSSGVETQYF | TGTGCCAGCAGTTCGGGGGTTGAGACCCAGTACTTC | - | many | TRBJ2-5 | TRBV12-3/TRBV12-4
CSAPTSSSYNEQFF | TGCAGTGCTCCGACTAGCAGCTCCTACAATGAGCAGTTCTTC | TRBD2 | once | TRBJ2-1 | TRBV20-1
CASSLGTSGREYF | TGTGCCAGCAGCTTGGGGACTAGCGGGAGGGAGTACTTC | TRBD2 | many | TRBJ2-7 | TRBV11-2
CASSLGTLLNNEQFF | TGTGCCAGCAGCTTGGGGACCCTGCTTAACAATGAGCAGTTCTTC | - | many | TRBJ2-1 | TRBV5-8
CATSREGRDPYNEQFF | TGTGCCACCAGCAGAGAGGGCAGGGATCCCTACAATGAGCAGTTCTTC | - | many | TRBJ2-1 | TRBV15
CASRGASDLFREQFF | TGTGCCAGCCGGGGGGCTAGCGACCTATTTAGGGAGCAGTTCTTC | - | many | TRBJ2-1 | TRBV5-4
CASSLAGRTETQYF | TGTGCCAGCAGCTTGGCAGGGAGGACGGAGACCCAGTACTTC | - | many | TRBJ2-5 | TRBV5-6
CASSYGELAGFNEQYF | TGTGCCAGCAGTTACGGGGAACTAGCGGGATTCAACGAGCAGTACTTC | TRBD2 | many | TRBJ2-7 | TRBV6-6
CASSSRSSSLDNEQFF | TGCGCCAGCAGCTCCCGATCCAGCAGTCTCGACAATGAGCAGTTCTTC | - | many | TRBJ2-1 | TRBV5-1
CASSPGLGEKTQYF | TGCGCCAGCAGCCCAGGGTTAGGGGAGAAGACCCAGTACTTC | - | many | TRBJ2-5 | TRBV4-3
CASSLPGRTPHYGEQYF | TGTGCCAGCAGCCTCCCTGGGCGGACCCCCCACTACGGCGAGCAGTACTTC | - | many | TRBJ2-7 | TRBV7-9
CASSQDRSTAGELFF | TGCGCCAGCAGCCAAGATAGGAGTACCGCCGGGGAGCTGTTTTTT | - | many | TRBJ2-2 | TRBV4-1
CASSLNRNEQFF | TGTGCCAGCAGTTTAAACCGGAATGAGCAGTTCTTC | - | - | TRBJ2-1 | TRBV28
CASSDRPGTVTDTQYF | TGTGCCAGCAGTGACCGCCCCGGGACAGTCACAGATACGCAGTATTTT | TRBD1 | many | TRBJ2-3 | TRBV6-4
CASSLSASGSTEQFF | TGTGCCAGCAGTTTATCGGCTAGCGGGAGCACTGAGCAGTTCTTC | TRBD2 | many | TRBJ2-1 | TRBV12-3/TRBV12-4
CSARAVAGAGETQYF | TGCAGTGCTAGGGCGGTGGCGGGGGCGGGTGAGACCCAGTACTTC | - | many | TRBJ2-5 | TRBV20-1
CASRGQGAQFSGELFF | TGTGCCAGCAGGGGACAGGGGGCCCAATTCTCCGGGGAGCTGTTTTTT | TRBD1 | - | TRBJ2-2 | TRBV28
CASSQDRRATDTQYF | TGCGCCAGCAGCCAAGATAGGAGGGCCACAGATACGCAGTATTTT | - | many | TRBJ2-3 | TRBV4-3
CASSQDGRQGKSYEQYF | TGCGCCAGCAGCCAAGATGGGAGACAGGGGAAGTCCTACGAGCAGTACTTC | TRBD1 | many | TRBJ2-7 | TRBV4-1
CASSLVRAGADTQYF | TGCGCCAGCAGCTTGGTAAGAGCGGGAGCGGATACGCAGTATTTT | TRBD2 | many | TRBJ2-3 | TRBV5-1
CASSPLRVRGRSYEQYF | TGTGCCAGCAGCCCCCTGCGTGTCAGGGGGAGGTCCTACGAGCAGTACTTC | - | many | TRBJ2-7 | TRBV7-2
CSVEPTKGDYGYTF | TGCAGCGTTGAACCAACCAAGGGGGACTATGGCTACACCTTC | - | many | TRBJ1-2 | TRBV29-1
CASKGQGGQPQHF | TGTGCCAGCAAAGGACAGGGCGGCCAGCCCCAGCATTTT | TRBD1 | few | TRBJ1-5 | TRBV28
CASSMTGNADTQYF | TGTGCCAGTAGTATGACAGGGAACGCAGATACGCAGTATTTT | TRBD1 | many | TRBJ2-3 | TRBV19
CASSVTGGNTEAFF | TGTGCCAGCAGCGTAACAGGGGGGAACACTGAAGCTTTCTTT | TRBD1 | once | TRBJ1-1 | TRBV7-2
CASIRGTGNQPQHF | TGTGCCAGCATCCGAGGGACGGGCAATCAGCCCCAGCATTTT | - | many | TRBJ1-5 | TRBV6-2/TRBV6-3
CASSSFTDTQYF | TGTGCCAGCAGTTCTTTCACAGATACGCAGTATTTT | - | many | TRBJ2-3 | TRBV6-2/TRBV6-3
CASSQTSGAYNEQFF | TGCGCCAGCAGCCAAACTAGCGGAGCCTACAATGAGCAGTTCTTC | TRBD2 | many | TRBJ2-1 | TRBV4-3
CSATEEGTRPLHF | TGCAGTGCAACAGAGGAGGGGACACGACCCCTCCACTTT | - | many | TRBJ1-6 | TRBV20-1
CASSPMSGRGETQYF | TGTGCCAGCAGCCCCATGAGCGGGAGAGGGGAGACCCAGTACTTC | TRBD2 | many | TRBJ2-5 | TRBV7-8
CSAPKQAYEQYF | TGCAGTGCGCCAAAACAGGCCTACGAGCAGTACTTC | - | many | TRBJ2-7 | TRBV20-1
CASSLAENSPLGETQYF | TGTGCCAGCAGCTTGGCGGAGAACTCCCCGCTTGGGGAGACCCAGTACTTC | - | many | TRBJ2-5 | TRBV5-8
CSVRKGQGDEQYF | TGCAGCGTCCGAAAGGGACAGGGGGACGAGCAGTACTTC | TRBD1 | - | TRBJ2-7 | TRBV29-1
CASSPMNRGLGGYTF | TGTGCCAGCTCACCAATGAACCGGGGATTGGGTGGCTACACCTTC | - | once | TRBJ1-2 | TRBV18
CACGKPDALAGVPSSYEQYF | TGTGCCTGCGGGAAACCTGATGCACTAGCGGGAGTTCCTTCTTCCTACGAGCAGTACTTC | TRBD2 | - | TRBJ2-7 | TRBV6-2/TRBV6-3
CASTPTSGDHNEQFF | TGTGCCAGCACTCCGACTAGCGGGGACCACAATGAGCAGTTCTTC | TRBD2 | few | TRBJ2-1 | TRBV9